Presented here are 25 T cell receptor beta chains from one specimen sequenced in a study of shared clonotypes between healthy human individuals. Libraries were prepared by immunoSEQ multiplex PCR; TCRdb keeps only in-frame clonotypes and omits some of them. The sample contains 400,000 to 600,000 clones, about 76% of which appear only once. Sequencing used PBMCs. The receptors were gathered from a middle-aged woman in good health. Some clones in this sample may be carry-over from other donors' samples.

Details on this clone: Distinct nucleotide sequences in the sample also encode this CDR3. The chain couples TRBV7-3 to TRBJ2-1; maybe TRBD2 (5 bases). This CDR3 contains 14 residues. V lost 4 bases and J lost 3, with 10 bases in between. Looked up from germline, CDR1 is SGHTA and CDR2 is FQGTGA. DNA of the CDR3: TGTGCCAGCAGCTCCTTGGCGGGCTACAATGAGCAGTTCTTC. This sequence encodes CASSSLAGYNEQFF.

V and J are TRBV7-3 and TRBJ2-2; weak D call: TRBD2 (6 bases). The CDR3 sequence is 16 residues long. The germline V and J ends were trimmed by 3 bases and 7 bases, with 18 bases remaining between them. CDR1 is SGHTA and CDR2 is FQGTGA in the germline V gene. The CDR3 loop reads CASSFLGGTNGGELFF. In DNA, the CDR3 is TGTGCCAGCAGCTTCCTGGGGGGAACTAACGGCGGGGAGCTGTTTTTT.

The chain is built from TRBV10-1 and TRBJ2-5; D unresolved. The CDR3 has 13 residues. Between the trimmed V and J ends, which lost 1 base and 5 bases, there was a span of 8 bases. CDR1 is WNHNN and CDR2 is SYGVQD in the germline V gene (reference sequence). CDR3 sequence: CASSEYPMETQYF. The DNA of the CDR3 is TGCGCCAGCAGTGAGTACCCCATGGAGACCCAGTACTTC.

This clone was seen more than once but under ten times. The chain joins TRBV16 to TRBJ2-2; D not resolved. V was cut by 4 bases and J by 8 bases, with 17 bases left in between. This CDR3 has 15 residues. From germline, CDR1 is KGHSY and CDR2 FQNENV. CDR3 amino acids: CASSPTPTDTGELFF. In DNA form, the CDR3 reads TGTGCCAGCAGCCCGACTCCAACTGATACAGGGGAGCTGTTTTTT.

This clone appeared many times. This CDR3 is also generated by other DNA sequences in the sample. The gene calls are TRBV30 and TRBJ1-1; D gene uncertain. The CDR3 is 13 amino acids. CDR1 GTSNPN and CDR2 SVGIG come from the germline V gene (reference sequence). V lost 5 bases, J lost 1 base, and 11 bases lay in between. The CDR3 nucleotides are TGTGCCTGGGACCGTAATGAGAACACTGAAGCTTTCTTT. As protein: CAWDRNENTEAFF.

Note on this clone: Additional DNA sequences in this sample encode the identical CDR3. The rearrangement links TRBV5-1 to TRBJ1-1; D perhaps matches TRBD1 (5 bases). Germline V gene lookup returns CDR1 SGHRS and CDR2 YFSETQ. This CDR3 spans 13 amino acids. Trimming stripped 5 bases from V and 1 base from J, with 9 bases between. The chain's CDR3 is CASSPGQNTEAFF. The CDR3 DNA follows: TGCGCCAGCAGTCCAGGGCAGAACACTGAAGCTTTCTTT.

The chain carries TRBV18 and TRBJ2-1; a weak D match, TRBD2 (6 bases). Trimming pared 3 bases from V and 8 bases from J, leaving 20 bases between. The CDR3 runs to 16 residues. Germline lookup yields CDR1 KGHSH and CDR2 LQKENI. CDR3 coding DNA: TGTGCCAGCTCACCCCCGAGCGGGCGAACCTCCGATGAGCAGTTCTTC. Translating gives CASSPPSGRTSDEQFF.

V gene TRBV30 combines with J gene TRBJ2-1; 7 bases agree with TRBD2. J was trimmed by 8 bases and V by 5 bases; bases with no gene match: 12. Germline V gives CDR1 GTSNPN, CDR2 SVGIG (reference sequence). The CDR3 has 14 residues. CDR3 in amino acids: CAWHRGGPRDEQFF. The CDR3 DNA is TGTGCCTGGCATCGGGGAGGGCCAAGGGATGAGCAGTTCTTC.

A single count supports this clone. The chain couples TRBV7-2 to TRBJ2-3; weak D call: TRBD1 (5 bases). The CDR3 is 15 residues long. V gave up 5 bases and J gave up 6 bases, with 18 bases separating them. Germline CDR1 SGHTA, CDR2 FQGNSA. In DNA form, the CDR3 reads TGTGCCAGCAGCCCTGGGGCCGGACCGTTCGATACGCAGTATTTT. Its translation is CASSPGAGPFDTQYF.

CDR3: CASSTRLAEETQYF. The CDR3 nucleotides are TGTGCCAGCAGTACCCGACTAGCTGAAGAGACCCAGTACTTC. The V gene is TRBV27, the J gene TRBJ2-5; 7 nucleotides align to TRBD2. V was pared by 5 bases and J by 3 bases, with 6 bases of the junction left unmatched. CDR1 and CDR2 from the germline V gene are MNHEY and SMNVEV (reference sequence). The CDR3 sequence is 14 residues long.

The chain's CDR3 is CSVVAQGGYEQYF. CDR3 DNA: TGCAGCGTTGTAGCACAGGGAGGGTACGAGCAGTACTTC. V usage is TRBV29-1 and J usage is TRBJ2-7; D might be TRBD2 (7 bases). This CDR3 is 13 amino acids long. Trimming took 4 bases from V and 4 from J, leaving 14 bases between them. Germline CDR1 reads SQVTM; CDR2 reads ANQGSEA.

The chain is built from TRBV28 and TRBJ2-7; D is uncertain. This CDR3 has 11 amino acids. V lost 6 bases and J lost 3, with 6 bases in between. Germline CDR1 and CDR2: MDHEN and SYDVKM. Here the CDR3 reads CASRTSYEQYF. The CDR3 DNA follows: TGTGCCAGCAGGACAAGCTACGAGCAGTACTTC.

This chain links TRBV7-2 with TRBJ2-7; D uncertain. CDR3 length equals 14 residues. V gave up 3 bases and J gave up 5 bases, with 14 bases separating them. The V gene's germline CDR1 is SGHTA and CDR2 FQGNSA. CDR3 residues: CASSLEPRSNEQYF. CDR3 nucleotide sequence: TGTGCCAGCAGCTTGGAGCCCAGGAGCAACGAGCAGTACTTC.

The chain carries TRBV18 and TRBJ1-1; possible D gene TRBD1, 6 bases. Germline CDR1 reads KGHSH; CDR2 reads LQKENI. There are 15 residues in the CDR3. Deletions cut 1 base from V and 1 base from J, with 10 bases between. The CDR3 DNA reads TGTGCCAGCTCACCACGGGGGGCGAGGAACACTGAAGCTTTCTTT. Translated, it gives CASSPRGARNTEAFF.

The chain joins TRBV19 to TRBJ2-1; D is undetermined. Germline loops: CDR1 LNHDA, CDR2 SQIVND (reference sequence). The CDR3 extends over 12 amino acids. Trimming took off 6 bases at V and 3 bases at J, with 6 bases between the two ends. CDR3 bases: TGTGCCAGTAGCCTAAACTACAATGAGCAGTTCTTC. Its translation is CASSLNYNEQFF.

In the case of this clone: Mismatch with germline at one junction end may stem from a read error. This chain uses TRBV25-1 with TRBJ2-5, with 7 bases matching TRBD2. The end of the DNA is better explained by TRBJ2-7, so the J call may be wrong. CDR3 length equals 16 residues. From germline, CDR1 is MGHDK and CDR2 SYGVNS. CDR3 DNA sequence: TGTGCCAGCAGAGAATCACGTCCTAGCGGCTCCTACGAGCAGTACTTC. It translates to CASRESRPSGSYEQYF.

The genes are TRBV5-1 and TRBJ1-5, with D uncertain. Germline CDR1 SGHRS, CDR2 YFSETQ. Trimming pared 0 bases from V and 0 bases from J, leaving 7 bases between. The CDR3 consists of 15 residues. CDR3 sequence reads: CASSLDGVSNQPQHF. The CDR3 DNA follows: TGCGCCAGCAGCTTGGACGGTGTTAGCAATCAGCCCCAGCATTTT.

This clone was seen many times. This chain joins TRBV4-2 and TRBJ2-1; D is unclear. CDR3 length: 13 amino acids. Germline values: CDR1 LGHNA, CDR2 YNFKEQ. V shed 4 bases and J shed 4 bases, with 8 bases lying between them. CDR3 amino acids: CASSPGVYNEQFF. The DNA of the CDR3 is TGTGCCAGCAGCCCAGGAGTATACAATGAGCAGTTCTTC.

This clone was observed a handful of times. J is TRBJ1-1 and V is TRBV30; D gene unclear. Trimming removed 4 bases at V and 7 bases at J, with 10 bases between. The germline V gene encodes CDR1 GTSNPN and CDR2 SVGIG (reference sequence). This CDR3 spans 11 amino acids. The CDR3 DNA follows: TGTGCCTGGACCCCGAAAGGTGAAGCTTTCTTT. Amino acid sequence: CAWTPKGEAFF.

The chain is built from TRBV7-9 and TRBJ1-6; TRBD1 matches 7 bases. V trimming: 2 bases; J trimming: 9 bases; junction bases outside the gene matches: 13. The CDR3 totals 17 residues. Germline V gives CDR1 SEHNR, CDR2 FQNEAQ (reference sequence). CDR3 in amino acids: CASSLPATGVVGSPLHF. As DNA, the CDR3 is TGTGCCAGCAGCTTACCCGCCACAGGGGTAGTAGGTTCACCCCTCCACTTT. Filled out from reference TRBV7-9 and TRBJ1-6, the complete variable domain reads DTGVSQNPRHKITKRGQNVTFRCDPISEHNRLYWYRQTLGQGPEFLTYFQNEAQLEKSRLLSDRFSAERPKGSFSTLEIQRTEQGDSAMYLCASSLPATGVVGSPLHFGNGTRLTVT.

This clone was seen just once. This chain connects TRBV27 to TRBJ2-5; weak D call: TRBD1 (6 bases). Germline lookup yields CDR1 MNHEY and CDR2 SMNVEV (reference sequence). V lost 6 bases and J 7 bases, leaving 15 bases between the germline ends. The CDR3 consists of 13 residues. The CDR3 is CASSPVSRGTQYF. DNA for the CDR3: TGTGCCAGCAGCCCAGTTAGCAGGGGGACCCAGTACTTC.

V and J are TRBV28 and TRBJ2-1; 15 positions match TRBD2. The CDR3 extends over 18 amino acids. Germline CDR1 reads MDHEN; CDR2 reads SYDVKM. Unmatched junction bases numbered 9, after V lost 6 bases and J lost 3 bases. The CDR3 bases are TGTGCCAGCAGCCCCGGACTAGCGGGAGGGGGGAACTACAATGAGCAGTTCTTC. Protein sequence: CASSPGLAGGGNYNEQFF. The entire variable domain, with the rest obtained from reference TRBV28 and TRBJ2-1, is as follows: DVKVTQSSRYLVKRTGEKVFLECVQDMDHENMFWYRQDPGLGLRLIYFSYDVKMKEKGDIPEGYSVSREKKERFSLILESASTNQTSMYLCASSPGLAGGGNYNEQFFGPGTRLTVL.

The chain is built from TRBV19 and TRBJ1-4, with D unresolved. CDR1 LNHDA and CDR2 SQIVND come from the germline V gene (reference sequence). The CDR3 extends over 13 amino acids. Trimming shortened V by 6 bases and J by 8 bases, and 13 bases separated the two germline ends. For the CDR3, the DNA is TGTGCCAGTAGCCAGGAGTTAGGGGAAAAACTGTTTTTT. It translates to CASSQELGEKLFF.

The chain recombines TRBV5-1 with TRBJ2-5, with TRBD2 identical over 12 bases. The CDR3 has 17 residues. CDR1 and CDR2 (germline): SGHRS, YFSETQ. The J segment lost 1 base and the V segment lost 0 bases, leaving 4 bases of the junction unmatched. The CDR3 DNA is TGCGCCAGCAGCTTGGGACTAGCGGGAGACACCCAAGAGACCCAGTACTTC. Its protein product is CASSLGLAGDTQETQYF. Using reference TRBV5-1 and TRBJ2-5 for the parts outside the CDR3, the full variable domain is KAGVTQTPRYLIKTRGQQVTLSCSPISGHRSVSWYQQTPGQGLQFLFEYFSETQRNKGNFPGRFSGRQFSNSRSEMNVSTLELGDSALYLCASSLGLAGDTQETQYFGPGTRLLVL.

The gene calls are TRBV19 and TRBJ1-2; D is uncertain. V was clipped by 0 bases and J by 7 bases, with 9 bases between them. Germline CDR1 LNHDA, CDR2 SQIVND (reference sequence). The CDR3 totals 13 residues. The CDR3 region is CASSIDAGLGYTF. The CDR3 DNA is TGTGCCAGTAGTATAGACGCGGGCCTTGGCTACACCTTC.